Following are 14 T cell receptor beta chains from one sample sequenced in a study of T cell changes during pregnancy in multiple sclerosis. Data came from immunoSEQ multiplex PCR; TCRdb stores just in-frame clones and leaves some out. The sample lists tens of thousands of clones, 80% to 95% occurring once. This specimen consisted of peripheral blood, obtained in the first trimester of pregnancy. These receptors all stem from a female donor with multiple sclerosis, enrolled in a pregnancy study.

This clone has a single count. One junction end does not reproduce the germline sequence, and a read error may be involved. This CDR3 is CASSEGREVSF. In DNA, the CDR3 is TGTGCCAGCAGCGAGGGCCGGGAAGTTTCTTTT. V usage is TRBV9 and J usage is TRBJ1-3; D remains unclear. This CDR3 is built from 11 residues. The germline CDR1 and CDR2 sequences are SGDLS and YYNGEE.

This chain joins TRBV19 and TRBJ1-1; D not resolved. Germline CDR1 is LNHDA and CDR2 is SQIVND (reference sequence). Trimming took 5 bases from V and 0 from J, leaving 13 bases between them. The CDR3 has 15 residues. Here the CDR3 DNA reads TGTGCCAGTAGTGCGCTGCAAAGATTGAACACTGAAGCTTTCTTT. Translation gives CASSALQRLNTEAFF.

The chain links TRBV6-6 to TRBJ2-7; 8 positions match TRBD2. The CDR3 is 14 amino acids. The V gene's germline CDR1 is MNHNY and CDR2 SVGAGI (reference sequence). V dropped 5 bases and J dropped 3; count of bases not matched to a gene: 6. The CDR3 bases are TGTGCCAGCAGTGCGGGGGGTAAGGGCTACGAGCAGTACTTC. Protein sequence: CASSAGGKGYEQYF.

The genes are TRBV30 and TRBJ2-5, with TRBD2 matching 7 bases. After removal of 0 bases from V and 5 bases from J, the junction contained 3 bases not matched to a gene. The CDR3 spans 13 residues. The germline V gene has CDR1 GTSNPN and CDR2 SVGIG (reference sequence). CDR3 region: CAWSVVSGETQYF. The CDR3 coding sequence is TGTGCCTGGAGTGTAGTTAGCGGGGAGACCCAGTACTTC.

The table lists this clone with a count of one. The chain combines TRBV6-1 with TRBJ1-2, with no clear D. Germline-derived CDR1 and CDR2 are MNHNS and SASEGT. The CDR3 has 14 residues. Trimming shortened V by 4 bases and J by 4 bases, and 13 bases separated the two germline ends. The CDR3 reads CASSVSANSYGYTF. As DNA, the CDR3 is TGTGCCAGCAGTGTATCAGCGAACTCCTATGGCTACACCTTC.

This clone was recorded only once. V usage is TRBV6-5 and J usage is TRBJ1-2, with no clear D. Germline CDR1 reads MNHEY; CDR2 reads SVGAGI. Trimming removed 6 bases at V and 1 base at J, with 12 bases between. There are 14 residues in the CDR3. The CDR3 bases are TGTGCCAGCAGAAACCGGGAGATTAACTATGGCTACACCTTC. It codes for CASRNREINYGYTF.

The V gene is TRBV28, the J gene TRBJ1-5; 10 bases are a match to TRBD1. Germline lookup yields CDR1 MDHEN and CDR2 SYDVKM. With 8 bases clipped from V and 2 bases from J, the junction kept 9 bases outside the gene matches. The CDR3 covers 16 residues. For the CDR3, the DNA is TGTGCCAGCCAGGACAGGGGGACTATTGGCAATCAGCCCCAGCATTTT. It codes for CASQDRGTIGNQPQHF.

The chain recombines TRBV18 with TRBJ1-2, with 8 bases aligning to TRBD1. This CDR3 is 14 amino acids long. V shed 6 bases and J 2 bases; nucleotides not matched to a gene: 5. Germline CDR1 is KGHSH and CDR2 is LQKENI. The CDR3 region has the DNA TGTGCCAGCTCCATACAGGGGGACAACTATGGCTACACCTTC. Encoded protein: CASSIQGDNYGYTF.

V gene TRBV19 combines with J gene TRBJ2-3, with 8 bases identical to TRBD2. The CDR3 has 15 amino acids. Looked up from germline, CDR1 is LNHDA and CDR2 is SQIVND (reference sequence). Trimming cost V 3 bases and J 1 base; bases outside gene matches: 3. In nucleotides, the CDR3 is TGTGCCAGTAGTATGGGGCGGGGGGGCACAGATACGCAGTATTTT. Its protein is CASSMGRGGTDTQYF.

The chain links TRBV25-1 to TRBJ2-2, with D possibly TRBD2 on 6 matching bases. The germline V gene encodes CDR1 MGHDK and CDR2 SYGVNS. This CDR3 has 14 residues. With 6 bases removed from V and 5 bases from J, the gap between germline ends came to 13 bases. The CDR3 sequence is CASRANAGTGELFF. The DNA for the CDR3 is TGTGCCAGCAGGGCTAACGCGGGGACCGGGGAGCTGTTTTTT.

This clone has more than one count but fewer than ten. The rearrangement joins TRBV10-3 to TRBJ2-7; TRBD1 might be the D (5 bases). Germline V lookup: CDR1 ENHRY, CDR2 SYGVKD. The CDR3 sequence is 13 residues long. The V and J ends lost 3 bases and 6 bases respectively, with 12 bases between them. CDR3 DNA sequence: TGTGCCATCAGTGAAAGTTGGGGCCGCGAGCAGTACTTC. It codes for CAISESWGREQYF.

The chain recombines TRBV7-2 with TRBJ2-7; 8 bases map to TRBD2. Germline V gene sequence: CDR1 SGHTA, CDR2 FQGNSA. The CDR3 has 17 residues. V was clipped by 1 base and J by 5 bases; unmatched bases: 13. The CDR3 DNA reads TGTGCCAGCAGCTTAGTTGGCCCCGGGACTAGTTCCAACGAGCAGTACTTC. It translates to CASSLVGPGTSSNEQYF.

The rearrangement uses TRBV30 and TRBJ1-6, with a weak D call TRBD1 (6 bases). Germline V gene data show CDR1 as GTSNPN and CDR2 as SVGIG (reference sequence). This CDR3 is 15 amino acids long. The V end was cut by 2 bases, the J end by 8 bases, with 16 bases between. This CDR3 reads CAWSNGHPGDSPLHF. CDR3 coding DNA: TGTGCCTGGAGTAATGGTCATCCAGGGGATTCACCCCTCCACTTT.

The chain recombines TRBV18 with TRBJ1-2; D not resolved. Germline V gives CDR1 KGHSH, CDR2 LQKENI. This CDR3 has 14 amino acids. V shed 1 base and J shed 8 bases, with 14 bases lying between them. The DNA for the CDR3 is TGTGCCAGCTCACCACTTGAGGACGCGGGCGGCTACACCTTC. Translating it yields CASSPLEDAGGYTF.